The entry that follows covers one TCR beta chain sequence. The PCR contained 60 Vbeta and 13 Jbeta primers. Assay: immunoSEQ multiplex PCR; the TCRdb copy retains only in-frame clones and omits some. The sample carries over 110,000 clones, roughly 80% recorded once. The data are from a study of cytomegalovirus exposure and HLA in healthy donors. V was pared by 0 bases and J by 4 bases, with 6 bases of the junction left unmatched. The CDR3 has 16 residues. Germline V gene data show CDR1 as ENHRY and CDR2 as SYGVKD. Sequencing used PBMCs. The sequence derives from a female donor in good health and CMV-seronegative. The rearrangement uses TRBV10-3 and TRBJ2-5; TRBD1 aligns across 9 bases. Written as DNA, the CDR3 is TGTGCCATCAGTGAGTCGACTCGACAGGGGGTAGAGACCCAGTACTTC. Translated: CAISESTRQGVETQYF.